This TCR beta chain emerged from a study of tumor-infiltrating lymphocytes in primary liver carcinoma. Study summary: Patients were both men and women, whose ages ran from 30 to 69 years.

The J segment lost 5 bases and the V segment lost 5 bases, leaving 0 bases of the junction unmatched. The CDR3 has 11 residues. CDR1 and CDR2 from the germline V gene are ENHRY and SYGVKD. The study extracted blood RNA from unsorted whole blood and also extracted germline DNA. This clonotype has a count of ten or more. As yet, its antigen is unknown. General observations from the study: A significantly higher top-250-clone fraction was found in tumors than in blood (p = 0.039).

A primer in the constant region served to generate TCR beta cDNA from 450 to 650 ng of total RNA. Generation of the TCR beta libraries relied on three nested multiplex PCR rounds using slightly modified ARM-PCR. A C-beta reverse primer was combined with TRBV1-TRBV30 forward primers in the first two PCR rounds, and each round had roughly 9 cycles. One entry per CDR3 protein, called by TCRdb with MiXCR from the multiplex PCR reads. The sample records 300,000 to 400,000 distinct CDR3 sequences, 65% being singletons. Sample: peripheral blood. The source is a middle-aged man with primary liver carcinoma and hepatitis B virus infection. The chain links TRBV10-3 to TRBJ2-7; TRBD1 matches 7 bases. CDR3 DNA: TGTGCCATCAGTACAGGGGACGAGCAGTACTTC. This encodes CAISTGDEQYF.